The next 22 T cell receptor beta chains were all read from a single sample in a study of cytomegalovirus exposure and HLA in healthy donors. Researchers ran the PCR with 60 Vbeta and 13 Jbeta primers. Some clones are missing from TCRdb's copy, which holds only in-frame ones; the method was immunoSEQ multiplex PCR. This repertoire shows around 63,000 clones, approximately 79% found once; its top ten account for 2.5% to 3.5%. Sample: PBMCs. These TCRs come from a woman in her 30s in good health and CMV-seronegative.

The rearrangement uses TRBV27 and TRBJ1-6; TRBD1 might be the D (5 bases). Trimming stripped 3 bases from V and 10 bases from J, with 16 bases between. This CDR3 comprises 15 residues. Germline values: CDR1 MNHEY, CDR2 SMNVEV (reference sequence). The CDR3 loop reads CASSFIGGGKSPLHF. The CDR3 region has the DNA TGTGCCAGCAGTTTTATCGGGGGTGGTAAATCACCCCTCCACTTT.

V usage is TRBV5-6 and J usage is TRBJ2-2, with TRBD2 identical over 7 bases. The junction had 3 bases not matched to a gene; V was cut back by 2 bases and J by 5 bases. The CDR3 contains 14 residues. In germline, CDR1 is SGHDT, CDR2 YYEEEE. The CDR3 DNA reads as TGTGCCAGCAGCTTCAGGACTAGGACCGGGGAGCTGTTTTTT. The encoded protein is CASSFRTRTGELFF.

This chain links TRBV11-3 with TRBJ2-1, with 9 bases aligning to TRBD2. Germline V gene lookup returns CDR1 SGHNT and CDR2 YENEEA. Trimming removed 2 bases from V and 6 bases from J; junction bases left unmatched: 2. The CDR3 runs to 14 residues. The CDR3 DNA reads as TGTGCCAGCAGCTTAATAGCGGGAGTCAATGAGCAGTTCTTC. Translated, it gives CASSLIAGVNEQFF.

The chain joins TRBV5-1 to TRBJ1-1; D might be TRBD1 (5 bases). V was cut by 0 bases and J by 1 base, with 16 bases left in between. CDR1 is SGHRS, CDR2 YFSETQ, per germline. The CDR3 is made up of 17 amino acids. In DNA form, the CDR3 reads TGCGCCAGCAGCTTGGGGGCCTTGGGGCTTGGGAACACTGAAGCTTTCTTT. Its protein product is CASSLGALGLGNTEAFF.

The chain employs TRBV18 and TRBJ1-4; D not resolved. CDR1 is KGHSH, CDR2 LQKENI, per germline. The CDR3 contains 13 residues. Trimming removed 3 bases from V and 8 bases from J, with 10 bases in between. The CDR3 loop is CASSPSDGEKLFF. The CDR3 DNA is TGTGCCAGCTCACCGTCTGACGGGGAAAAACTGTTTTTT.

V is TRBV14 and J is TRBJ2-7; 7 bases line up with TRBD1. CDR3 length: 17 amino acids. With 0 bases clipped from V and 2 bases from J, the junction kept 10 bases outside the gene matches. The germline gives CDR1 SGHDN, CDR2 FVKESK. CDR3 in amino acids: CASSQDRVRDSPYEQYF. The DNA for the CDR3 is TGTGCCAGCAGCCAAGATAGGGTCAGGGACAGCCCCTACGAGCAGTACTTC.

The CDR3 sequence: CASSQVRGLQETQYF. The DNA for the CDR3 is TGCGCCAGCAGCCAAGTCCGGGGGTTACAAGAGACCCAGTACTTC. The V and J genes are TRBV4-3 and TRBJ2-5; D possibly corresponds to TRBD2 (6 bases). The germline gives CDR1 LGHNA, CDR2 YSLEER. V was trimmed by 1 base and J by 2 bases, leaving 11 bases between them. This CDR3 has 15 amino acids.

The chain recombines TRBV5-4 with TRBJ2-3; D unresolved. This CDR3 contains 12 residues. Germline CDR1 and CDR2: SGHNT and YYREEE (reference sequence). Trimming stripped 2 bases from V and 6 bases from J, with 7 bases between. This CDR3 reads CASSFKPDTQYF. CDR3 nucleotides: TGTGCCAGCAGCTTTAAGCCGGATACGCAGTATTTT. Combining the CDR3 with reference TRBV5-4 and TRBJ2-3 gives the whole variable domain ETGVTQSPTHLIKTRGQQVTLRCSSQSGHNTVSWYQQALGQGPQFIFQYYREEENGRGNFPPRFSGLQFPNYSSELNVNALELDDSALYLCASSFKPDTQYFGPGTRLTVL.

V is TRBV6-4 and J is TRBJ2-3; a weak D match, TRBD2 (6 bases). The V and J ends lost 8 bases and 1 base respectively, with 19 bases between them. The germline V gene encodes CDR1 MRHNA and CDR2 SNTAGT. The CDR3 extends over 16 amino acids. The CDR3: CASPCRGGHCTDTQYF. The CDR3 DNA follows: TGTGCCAGCCCGTGTCGAGGAGGGCACTGCACAGATACGCAGTATTTT.

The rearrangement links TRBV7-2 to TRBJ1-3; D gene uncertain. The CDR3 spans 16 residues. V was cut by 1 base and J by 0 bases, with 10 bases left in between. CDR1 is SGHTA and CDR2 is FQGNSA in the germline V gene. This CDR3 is CASSLDAGRSGNTIYF. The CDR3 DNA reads TGTGCCAGCAGCTTAGACGCGGGTCGCTCTGGAAACACCATATATTTT.

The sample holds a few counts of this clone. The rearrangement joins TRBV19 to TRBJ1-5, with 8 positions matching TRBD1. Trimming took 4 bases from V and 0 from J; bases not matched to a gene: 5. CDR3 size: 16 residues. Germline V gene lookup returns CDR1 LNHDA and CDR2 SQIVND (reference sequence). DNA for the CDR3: TGTGCCAGTAGTACCTCACAGGGGGTTAGCAATCAGCCCCAGCATTTT. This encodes CASSTSQGVSNQPQHF.

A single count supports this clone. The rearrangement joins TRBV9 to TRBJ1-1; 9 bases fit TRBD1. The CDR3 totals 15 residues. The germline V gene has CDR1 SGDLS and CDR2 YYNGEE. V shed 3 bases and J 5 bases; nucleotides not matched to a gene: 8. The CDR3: CASSATGTGRTEAFF. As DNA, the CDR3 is TGTGCCAGCAGCGCCACGGGGACAGGGAGGACTGAAGCTTTCTTT. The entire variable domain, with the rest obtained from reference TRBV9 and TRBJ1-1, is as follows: DSGVTQTPKHLITATGQRVTLRCSPRSGDLSVYWYQQSLDQGLQFLIQYYNGEERAKGNILERFSAQQFPDLHSELNLSSLELGDSALYFCASSATGTGRTEAFFGQGTRLTVV.

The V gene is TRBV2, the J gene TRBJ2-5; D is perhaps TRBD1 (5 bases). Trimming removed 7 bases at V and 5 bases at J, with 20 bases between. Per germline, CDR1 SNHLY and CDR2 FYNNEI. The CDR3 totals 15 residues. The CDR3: CASTPAGAWTETQYF. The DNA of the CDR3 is TGTGCCAGCACTCCAGCTGGGGCCTGGACGGAGACCCAGTACTTC.

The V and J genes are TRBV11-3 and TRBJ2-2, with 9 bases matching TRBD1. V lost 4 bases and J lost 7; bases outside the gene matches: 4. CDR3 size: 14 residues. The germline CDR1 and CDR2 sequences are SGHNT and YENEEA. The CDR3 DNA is TGTGCCAGCAGCTGGGGACAGGGCGGCGGGGAGCTGTTTTTT. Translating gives CASSWGQGGGELFF. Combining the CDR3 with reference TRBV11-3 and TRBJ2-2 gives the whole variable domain EAGVVQSPRYKIIEKKQPVAFWCNPISGHNTLYWYLQNLGQGPELLIRYENEEAVDDSQLPKDRFSAERLKGVDSTLKIQPAELGDSAVYLCASSWGQGGGELFFGEGSRLTVL.

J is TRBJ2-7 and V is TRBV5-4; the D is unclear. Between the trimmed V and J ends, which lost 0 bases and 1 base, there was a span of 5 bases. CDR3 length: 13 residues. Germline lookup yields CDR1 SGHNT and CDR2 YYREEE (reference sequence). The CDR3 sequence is CASSLDQSYEQYF. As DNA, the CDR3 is TGTGCCAGCAGCTTGGACCAGTCCTACGAGCAGTACTTC.

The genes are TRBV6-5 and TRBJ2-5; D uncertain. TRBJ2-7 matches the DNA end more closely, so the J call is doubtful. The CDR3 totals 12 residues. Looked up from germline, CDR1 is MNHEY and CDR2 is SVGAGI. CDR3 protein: CASTPNSYEQYF. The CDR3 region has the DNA TGTGCCAGCACCCCCAACTCCTACGAGCAGTACTTC.

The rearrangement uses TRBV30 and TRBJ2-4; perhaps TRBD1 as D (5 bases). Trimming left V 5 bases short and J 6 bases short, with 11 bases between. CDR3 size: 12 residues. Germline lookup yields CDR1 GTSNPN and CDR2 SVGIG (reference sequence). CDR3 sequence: CAWGDDRNIQYF. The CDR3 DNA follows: TGTGCCTGGGGGGATGACAGAAACATTCAGTACTTC. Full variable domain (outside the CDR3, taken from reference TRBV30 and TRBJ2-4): SQTIHQWPATLVQPVGSPLSLECTVEGTSNPNLYWYRQAAGRGLQLLFYSVGIGQISSEVPQNLSASRPQDRQFILSSKKLLLSDSGFYLCAWGDDRNIQYFGAGTRLSVL.

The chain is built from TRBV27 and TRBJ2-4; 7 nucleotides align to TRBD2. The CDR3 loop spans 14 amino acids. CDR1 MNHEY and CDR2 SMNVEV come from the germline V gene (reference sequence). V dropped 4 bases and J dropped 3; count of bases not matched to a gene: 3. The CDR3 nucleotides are TGTGCCAGCAGTTCCGGGACTATCAAAAACATTCAGTACTTC. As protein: CASSSGTIKNIQYF.

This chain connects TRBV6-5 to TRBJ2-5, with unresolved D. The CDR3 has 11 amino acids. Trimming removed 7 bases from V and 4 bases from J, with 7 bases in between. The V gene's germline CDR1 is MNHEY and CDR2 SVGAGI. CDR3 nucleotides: TGTGCCAGCACTCGCGGAGAGACCCAGTACTTC. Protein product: CASTRGETQYF.

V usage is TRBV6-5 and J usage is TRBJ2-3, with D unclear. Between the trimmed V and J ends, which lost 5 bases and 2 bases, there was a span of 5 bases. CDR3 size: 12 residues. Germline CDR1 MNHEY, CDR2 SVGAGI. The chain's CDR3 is CASSQDTDTQYF. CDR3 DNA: TGTGCCAGCAGTCAGGACACAGATACGCAGTATTTT.

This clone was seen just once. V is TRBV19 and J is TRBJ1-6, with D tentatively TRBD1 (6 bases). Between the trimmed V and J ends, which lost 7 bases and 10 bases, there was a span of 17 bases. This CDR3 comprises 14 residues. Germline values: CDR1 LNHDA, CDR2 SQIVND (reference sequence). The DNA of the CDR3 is TGTGCCAGTAATATCGACAGGATAGGCTCACCCCTCCACTTT. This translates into CASNIDRIGSPLHF.

The CDR3 region has the DNA TGTGCCATCAGTGGGGGTAGCGGGAGTGCCGATACGCAGTATTTT. Translation gives CAISGGSGSADTQYF. V usage is TRBV10-3 and J usage is TRBJ2-3; 9 bases agree with TRBD2. Germline V CDR1 and CDR2: ENHRY, SYGVKD. The junction had 8 bases not matched to a gene; V was cut back by 4 bases and J by 6 bases. CDR3 length equals 15 residues.